This TCR beta chain was obtained from a study of cytomegalovirus exposure and HLA in healthy donors. Study-level background: There were about 85 million unique TCRs (from HLA-typed donors) in an early data release.

About this clone: The target antigen is unknown.

Study-wide findings and caveats: Among TCR beta chains of equal frequency, HLA-associated ones were more clonally expanded in a later analysis. TRBV6-2, TRBV6-3 and some other V segments were unresolvable in 87-base-pair reads.

The primer mix had 60 Vbeta and 13 Jbeta primers. Produced via immunoSEQ multiplex PCR; TCRdb's table is partial and in-frame only. The table records about 150,000 clones, approximately 73% of them present only once. The CDR3 consists of 18 residues. The chain has TRBV21-1 and TRBJ1-2; the table's D call TRBD1 went unverified against the DNA. TRBV21-1 is marked as a pseudogene. This clonotype was obtained from a woman under 30 in good health and CMV-seronegative. The sample was PBMCs. CDR3 sequence: CASSTQNLPGQSNYGYTF. The CDR3 DNA reads TGTGCCAGCAGCACGCAGAATTTACCGGGACAGAGCAACTATGGCTACACCTTC.